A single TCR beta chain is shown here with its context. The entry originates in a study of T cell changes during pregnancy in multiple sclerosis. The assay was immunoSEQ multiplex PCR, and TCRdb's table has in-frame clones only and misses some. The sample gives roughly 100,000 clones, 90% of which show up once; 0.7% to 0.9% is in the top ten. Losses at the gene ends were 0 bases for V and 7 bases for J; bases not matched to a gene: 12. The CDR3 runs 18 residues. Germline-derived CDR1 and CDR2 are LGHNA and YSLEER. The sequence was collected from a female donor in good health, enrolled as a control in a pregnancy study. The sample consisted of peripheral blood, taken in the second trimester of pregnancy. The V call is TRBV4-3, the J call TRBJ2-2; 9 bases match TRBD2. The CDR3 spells CASSQDSPLAGAGGELFF. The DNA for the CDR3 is TGCGCCAGCAGCCAAGATTCCCCATTAGCGGGAGCGGGCGGGGAGCTGTTTTTT.